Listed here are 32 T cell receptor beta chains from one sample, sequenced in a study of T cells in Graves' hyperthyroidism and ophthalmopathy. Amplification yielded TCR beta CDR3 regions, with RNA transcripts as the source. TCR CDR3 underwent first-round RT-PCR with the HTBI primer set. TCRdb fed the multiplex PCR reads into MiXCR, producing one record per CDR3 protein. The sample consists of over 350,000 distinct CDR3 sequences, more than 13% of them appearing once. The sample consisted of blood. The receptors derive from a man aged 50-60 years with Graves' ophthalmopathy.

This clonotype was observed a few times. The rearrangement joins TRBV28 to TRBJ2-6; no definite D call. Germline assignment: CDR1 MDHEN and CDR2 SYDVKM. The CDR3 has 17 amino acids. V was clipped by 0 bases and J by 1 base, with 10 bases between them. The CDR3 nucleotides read TGTGCCAGCAGTTTATGGGACGGCCGTTCTGGGGCCAACGTCCTGACTTTC. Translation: CASSLWDGRSGANVLTF. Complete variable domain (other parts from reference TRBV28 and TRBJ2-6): DVKVTQSSRYLVKRTGEKVFLECVQDMDHENMFWYRQDPGLGLRLIYFSYDVKMKEKGDIPEGYSVSREKKERFSLILESASTNQTSMYLCASSLWDGRSGANVLTFGAGSRLTVL.

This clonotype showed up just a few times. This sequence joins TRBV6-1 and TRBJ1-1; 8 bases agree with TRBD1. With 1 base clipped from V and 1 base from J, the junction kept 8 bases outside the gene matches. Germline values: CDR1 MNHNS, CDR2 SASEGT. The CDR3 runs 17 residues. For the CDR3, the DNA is TGTGCCAGCAGTGAAGGGAGGGCAGGGGGCGCGAACACTGAAGCTTTCTTT. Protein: CASSEGRAGGANTEAFF.

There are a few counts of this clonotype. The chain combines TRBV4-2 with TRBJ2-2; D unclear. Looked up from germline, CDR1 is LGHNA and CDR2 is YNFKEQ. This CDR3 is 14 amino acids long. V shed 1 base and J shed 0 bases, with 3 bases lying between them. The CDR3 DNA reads TGTGCCAGCAGCCAAGTCACGAACACCGGGGAGCTGTTTTTT. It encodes CASSQVTNTGELFF.

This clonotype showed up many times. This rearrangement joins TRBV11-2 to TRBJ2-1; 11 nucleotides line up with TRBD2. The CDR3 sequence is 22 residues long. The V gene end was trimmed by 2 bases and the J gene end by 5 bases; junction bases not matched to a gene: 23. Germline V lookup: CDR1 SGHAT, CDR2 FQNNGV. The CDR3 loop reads CASSLFTSGSRSRFNRNNEQFF. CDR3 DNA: TGTGCCAGCAGCTTATTTACTAGCGGGAGTCGCAGTCGATTCAACCGAAACAATGAGCAGTTCTTC. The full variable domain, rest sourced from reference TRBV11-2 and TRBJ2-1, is EAGVAQSPRYKIIEKRQSVAFWCNPISGHATLYWYQQILGQGPKLLIQFQNNGVVDDSQLPKDRFSAERLKGVDSTLKIQPAKLEDSAVYLCASSLFTSGSRSRFNRNNEQFFGPGTRLTVL.

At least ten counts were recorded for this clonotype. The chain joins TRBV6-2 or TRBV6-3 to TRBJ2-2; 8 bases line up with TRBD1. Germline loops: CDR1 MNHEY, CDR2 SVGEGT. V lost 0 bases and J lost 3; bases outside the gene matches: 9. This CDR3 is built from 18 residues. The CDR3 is CASSYSARGRGYTGELFF. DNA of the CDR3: TGTGCCAGCAGTTACTCGGCCAGGGGGCGCGGATACACCGGGGAGCTGTTTTTT.

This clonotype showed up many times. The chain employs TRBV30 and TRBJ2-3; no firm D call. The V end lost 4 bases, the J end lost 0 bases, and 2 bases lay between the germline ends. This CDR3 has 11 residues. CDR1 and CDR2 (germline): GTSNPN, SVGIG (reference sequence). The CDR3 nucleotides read TGTGCCTGGACGAGCACAGATACGCAGTATTTT. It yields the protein CAWTSTDTQYF.

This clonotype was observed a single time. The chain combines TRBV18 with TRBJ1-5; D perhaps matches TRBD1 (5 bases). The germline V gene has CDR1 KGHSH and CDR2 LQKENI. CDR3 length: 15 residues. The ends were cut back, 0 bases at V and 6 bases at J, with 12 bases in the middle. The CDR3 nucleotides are TGTGCCAGCTCACCACCCTCGCAGGGCAGTCAGCCCCAGCATTTT. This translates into CASSPPSQGSQPQHF.

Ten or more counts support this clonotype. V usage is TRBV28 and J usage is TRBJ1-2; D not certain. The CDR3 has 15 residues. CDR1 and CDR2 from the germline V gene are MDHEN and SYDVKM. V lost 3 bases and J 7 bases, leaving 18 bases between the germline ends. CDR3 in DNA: TGTGCCAGCAGTTTTCGACCGGGAAAATTTTCTGGCTACACCTTC. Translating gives CASSFRPGKFSGYTF.

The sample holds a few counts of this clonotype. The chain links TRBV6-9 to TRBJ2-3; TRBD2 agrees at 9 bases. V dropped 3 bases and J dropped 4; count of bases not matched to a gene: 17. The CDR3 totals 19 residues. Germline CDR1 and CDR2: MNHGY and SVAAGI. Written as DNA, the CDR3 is TGTGCCAGCAGTTACGAGGGGCTGGCGGGAGGGCTTAGCTCAGATACGCAGTATTTT. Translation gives CASSYEGLAGGLSSDTQYF.

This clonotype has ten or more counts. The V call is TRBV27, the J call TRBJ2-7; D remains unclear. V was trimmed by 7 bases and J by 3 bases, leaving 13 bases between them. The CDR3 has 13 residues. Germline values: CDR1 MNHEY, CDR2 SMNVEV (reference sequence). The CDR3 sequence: CASKPRQSYEQYF. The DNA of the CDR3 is TGTGCCAGCAAGCCCCGGCAGAGCTACGAGCAGTACTTC.

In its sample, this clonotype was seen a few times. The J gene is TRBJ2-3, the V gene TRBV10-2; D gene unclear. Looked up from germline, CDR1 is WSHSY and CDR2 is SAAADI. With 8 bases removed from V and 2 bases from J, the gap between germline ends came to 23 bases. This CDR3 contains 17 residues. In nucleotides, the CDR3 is TGCGCCAGCGAAGAACGGTCGAGAATCGAACTCACAGATACGCAGTATTTT. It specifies CASEERSRIELTDTQYF.

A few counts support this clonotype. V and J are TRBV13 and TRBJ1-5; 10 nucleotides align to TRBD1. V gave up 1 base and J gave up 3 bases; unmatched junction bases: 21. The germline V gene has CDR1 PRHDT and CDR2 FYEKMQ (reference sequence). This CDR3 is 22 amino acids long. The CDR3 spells CASSLVTSGLTGGNDPNQPQHF. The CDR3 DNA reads TGTGCCAGCAGCTTAGTTACTTCGGGCCTGACAGGGGGCAATGACCCCAATCAGCCCCAGCATTTT.

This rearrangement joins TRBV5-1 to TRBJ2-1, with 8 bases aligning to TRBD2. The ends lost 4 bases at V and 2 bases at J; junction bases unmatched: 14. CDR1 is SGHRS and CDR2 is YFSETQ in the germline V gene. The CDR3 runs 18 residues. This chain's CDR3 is CASSPLGISGSTYNEQFF. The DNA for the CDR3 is TGCGCCAGCAGCCCATTGGGTATCAGCGGGAGTACCTACAATGAGCAGTTCTTC. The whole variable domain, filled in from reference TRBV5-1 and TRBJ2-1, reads KAGVTQTPRYLIKTRGQQVTLSCSPISGHRSVSWYQQTPGQGLQFLFEYFSETQRNKGNFPGRFSGRQFSNSRSEMNVSTLELGDSALYLCASSPLGISGSTYNEQFFGPGTRLTVL.

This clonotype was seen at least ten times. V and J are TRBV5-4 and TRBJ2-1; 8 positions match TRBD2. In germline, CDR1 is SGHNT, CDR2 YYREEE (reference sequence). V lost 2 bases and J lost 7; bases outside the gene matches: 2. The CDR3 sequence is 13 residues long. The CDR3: CASSFAGGNEQFF. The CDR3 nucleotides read TGTGCCAGCAGCTTCGCGGGAGGTAATGAGCAGTTCTTC.

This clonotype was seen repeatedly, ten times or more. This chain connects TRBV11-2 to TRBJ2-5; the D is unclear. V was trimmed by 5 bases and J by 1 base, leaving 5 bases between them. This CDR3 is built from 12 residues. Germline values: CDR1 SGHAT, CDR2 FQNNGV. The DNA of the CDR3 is TGTGCCAGCAGCCGTTCCCAAGAGACCCAGTACTTC. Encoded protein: CASSRSQETQYF.

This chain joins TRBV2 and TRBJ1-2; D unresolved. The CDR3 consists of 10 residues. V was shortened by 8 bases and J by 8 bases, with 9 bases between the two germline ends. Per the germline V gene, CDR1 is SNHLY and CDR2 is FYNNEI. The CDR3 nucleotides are TGTGCCAGCCGAAATATAGGCTACACCTTC. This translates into CASRNIGYTF.

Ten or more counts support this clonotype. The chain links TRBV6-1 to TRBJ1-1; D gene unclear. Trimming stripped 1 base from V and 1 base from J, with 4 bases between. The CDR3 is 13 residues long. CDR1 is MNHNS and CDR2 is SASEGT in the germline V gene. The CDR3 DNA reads TGTGCCAGCAGTGAAGGGGGGAACACTGAAGCTTTCTTT. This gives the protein CASSEGGNTEAFF.

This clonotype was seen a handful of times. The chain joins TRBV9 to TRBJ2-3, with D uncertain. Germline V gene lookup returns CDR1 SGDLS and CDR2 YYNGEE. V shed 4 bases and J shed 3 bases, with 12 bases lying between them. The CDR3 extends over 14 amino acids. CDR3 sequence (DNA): TGTGCCAGCAGCCCGACGGACCGGACAGATACGCAGTATTTT. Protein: CASSPTDRTDTQYF.

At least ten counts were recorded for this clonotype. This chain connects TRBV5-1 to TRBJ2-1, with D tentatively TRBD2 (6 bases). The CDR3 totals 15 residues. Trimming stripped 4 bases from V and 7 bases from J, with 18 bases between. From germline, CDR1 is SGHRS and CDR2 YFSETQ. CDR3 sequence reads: CASSVGADYLNEQFF. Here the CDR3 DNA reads TGCGCCAGCAGCGTTGGGGCGGACTATCTAAATGAGCAGTTCTTC.

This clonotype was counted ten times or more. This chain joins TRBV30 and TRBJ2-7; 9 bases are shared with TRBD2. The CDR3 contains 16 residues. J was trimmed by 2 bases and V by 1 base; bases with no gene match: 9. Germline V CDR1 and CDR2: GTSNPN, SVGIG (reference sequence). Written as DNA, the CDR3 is TGTGCCTGGAGTGGCGGGGGGCTAGCGGGAACCTACGAGCAGTACTTC. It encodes CAWSGGGLAGTYEQYF. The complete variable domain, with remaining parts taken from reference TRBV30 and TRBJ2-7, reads SQTIHQWPATLVQPVGSPLSLECTVEGTSNPNLYWYRQAAGRGLQLLFYSVGIGQISSEVPQNLSASRPQDRQFILSSKKLLLSDSGFYLCAWSGGGLAGTYEQYFGPGTRLTVT.

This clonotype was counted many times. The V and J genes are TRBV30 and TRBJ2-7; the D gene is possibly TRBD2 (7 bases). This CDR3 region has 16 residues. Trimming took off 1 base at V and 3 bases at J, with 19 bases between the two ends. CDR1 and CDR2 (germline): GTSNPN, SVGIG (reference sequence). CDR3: CAWSAPGHKRGYEQYF. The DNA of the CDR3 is TGTGCCTGGAGTGCTCCGGGACATAAGCGGGGCTACGAGCAGTACTTC.

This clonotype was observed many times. The CDR3 coding sequence is TGTGCCAGCAGTGCCCCACCGATTATAGCAGTGCAGTTCTTC. This codes for CASSAPPIIAVQFF. This chain joins TRBV28 and TRBJ2-1; D is ambiguous. Germline V gene sequence: CDR1 MDHEN, CDR2 SYDVKM. CDR3 size: 14 residues. V lost 5 bases, J lost 12 bases, and 20 bases lay in between.

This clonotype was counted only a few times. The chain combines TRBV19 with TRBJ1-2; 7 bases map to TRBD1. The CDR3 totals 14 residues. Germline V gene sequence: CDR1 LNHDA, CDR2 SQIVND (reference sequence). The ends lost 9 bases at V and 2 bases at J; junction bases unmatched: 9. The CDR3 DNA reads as TGTGCCAGCGGGAAAAGCAGGGGGAACTATGGCTACACCTTC. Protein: CASGKSRGNYGYTF.

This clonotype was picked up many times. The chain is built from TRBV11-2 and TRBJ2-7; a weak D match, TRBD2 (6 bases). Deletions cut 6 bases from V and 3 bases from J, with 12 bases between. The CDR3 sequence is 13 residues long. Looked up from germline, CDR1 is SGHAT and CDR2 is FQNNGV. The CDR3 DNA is TGTGCCAGCAGAGTTGGAGGGGACTACGAGCAGTACTTC. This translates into CASRVGGDYEQYF.

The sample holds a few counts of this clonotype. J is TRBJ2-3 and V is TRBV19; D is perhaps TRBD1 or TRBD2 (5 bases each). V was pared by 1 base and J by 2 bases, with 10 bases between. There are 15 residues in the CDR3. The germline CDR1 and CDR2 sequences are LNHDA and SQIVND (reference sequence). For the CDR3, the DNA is TGTGCCAGTAGTATAGGTCGGGGCCTCACAGATACGCAGTATTTT. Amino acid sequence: CASSIGRGLTDTQYF.

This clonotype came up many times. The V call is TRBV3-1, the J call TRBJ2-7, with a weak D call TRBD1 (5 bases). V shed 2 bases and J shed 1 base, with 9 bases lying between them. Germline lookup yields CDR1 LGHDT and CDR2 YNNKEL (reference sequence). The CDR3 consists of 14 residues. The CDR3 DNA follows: TGTGCCAGCAGCCAAATGACAGCTTCCTACGAGCAGTACTTC. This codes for CASSQMTASYEQYF.

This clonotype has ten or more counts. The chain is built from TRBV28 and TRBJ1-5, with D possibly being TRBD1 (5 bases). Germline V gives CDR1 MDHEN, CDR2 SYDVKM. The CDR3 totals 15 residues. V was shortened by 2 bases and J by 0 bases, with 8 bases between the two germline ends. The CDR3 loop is CASSLPGNSNQPQHF. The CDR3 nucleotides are TGTGCCAGCAGTTTACCAGGGAATAGCAATCAGCCCCAGCATTTT.

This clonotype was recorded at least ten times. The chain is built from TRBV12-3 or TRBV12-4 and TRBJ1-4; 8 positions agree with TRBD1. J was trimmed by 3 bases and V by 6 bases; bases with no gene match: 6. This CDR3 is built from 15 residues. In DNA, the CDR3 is TGTGCCAGCAGCCGAGACAGGGGCCCTAATGAAAAACTGTTTTTT. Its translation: CASSRDRGPNEKLFF.

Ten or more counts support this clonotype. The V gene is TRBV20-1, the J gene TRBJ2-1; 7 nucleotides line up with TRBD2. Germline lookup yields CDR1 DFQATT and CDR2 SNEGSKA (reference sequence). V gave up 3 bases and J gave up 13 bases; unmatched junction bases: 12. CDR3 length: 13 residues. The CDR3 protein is CSASLSGSGIQFF. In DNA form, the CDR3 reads TGCAGTGCTAGTTTGTCGGGAAGCGGGATCCAGTTCTTC.

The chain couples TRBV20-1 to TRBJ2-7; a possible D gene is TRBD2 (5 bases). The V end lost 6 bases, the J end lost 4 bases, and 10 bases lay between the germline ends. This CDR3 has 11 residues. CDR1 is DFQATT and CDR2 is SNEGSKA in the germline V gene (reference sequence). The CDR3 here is CSANRDYEQYF. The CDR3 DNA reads TGCAGTGCCAACCGGGATTACGAGCAGTACTTC.

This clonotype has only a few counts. The CDR3 bases are TGTGCCAGCAGCTTTGCCGGGGCGAACACCGGGGAGCTGTTTTTT. Translation gives CASSFAGANTGELFF. The rearrangement uses TRBV7-6 and TRBJ2-2; a weak D match, TRBD2 (5 bases). The CDR3 has 15 amino acids. Germline-derived CDR1 and CDR2 are SGHVS and FNYEAQ. Trimming took 3 bases from V and 0 from J, leaving 8 bases between them.

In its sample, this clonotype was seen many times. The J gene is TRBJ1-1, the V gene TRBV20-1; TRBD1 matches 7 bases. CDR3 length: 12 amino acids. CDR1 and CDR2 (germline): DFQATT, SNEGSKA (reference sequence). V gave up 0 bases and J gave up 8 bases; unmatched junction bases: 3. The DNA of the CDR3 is TGCAGTGCTAGAGATGTGGGACAGGAAGCTTTCTTT. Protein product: CSARDVGQEAFF.